These T cell receptor beta chains were read from a single sample in a study of regulatory T cells in long-lasting Graves disease. MiXCR was run by TCRdb on the multiplex PCR reads, yielding one entry per CDR3 protein. The sample shows about 660,000 distinct CDR3 sequences, about 32% of them seen only once. Sequences were derived from peripheral blood mononuclear cells (PBMCs), sampled when the disease was refractory, from a patient treated with antithyroid drugs. These receptors all stem from a female donor with Graves disease. Each CDR3 is given with its conserved first and last residue. The D gene is left open where the match is weak. Clone size is stated in some rows and not others, as once, few, many or a class when expanded.

J: TRBJ1-1; V: TRBV24-1; size: few; D: .; length: 16; CDR3: CATSDLWRRLDTEAFF; DNA: TGTGCCACCAGTGATTTGTGGCGGAGGTTGGACACTGAAGCTTTCTTT
J: TRBJ2-7; V: TRBV5-1; size: few; D: TRBD1; length: 14; CDR3: CASREQGARDEQYF; DNA: TGCGCCAGCAGGGAACAGGGGGCGCGTGACGAGCAGTACTTC
J: TRBJ1-1; V: TRBV9; size: .; D: .; length: 16; CDR3: CASSVANGALGTEAFF; DNA: TGTGCCAGCAGCGTAGCTAACGGGGCCCTGGGCACTGAAGCTTTCTTT
J: TRBJ2-1; V: TRBV2; size: .; D: TRBD2; length: 17; CDR3: CASSWAGTSGSYNEQFF; DNA: TGTGCCAGCAGTTGGGCCGGGACTAGCGGGAGTTACAATGAGCAGTTCTTC
J: TRBJ2-5; V: TRBV4-1; size: .; D: TRBD2; length: 16; CDR3: CASSPNGLADQETQYF; DNA: TGCGCCAGCAGCCCTAACGGACTAGCGGACCAAGAGACCCAGTACTTC
J: TRBJ1-5; V: TRBV19; size: few; D: .; length: 14; CDR3: CASSPRHQNQPQHF; DNA: TGTGCCAGTAGTCCGCGACATCAAAATCAGCCCCAGCATTTT
J: TRBJ1-5; V: TRBV20-1; size: few; D: .; length: 15; CDR3: CSAREGTVSNQPQHF; DNA: TGCAGTGCTAGAGAAGGGACCGTAAGCAATCAGCCCCAGCATTTT
J: TRBJ1-4; V: TRBV20-1; size: few; D: .; length: 13; CDR3: CSARTELNEKLFF; DNA: TGCAGTGCTAGGACGGAACTTAATGAAAAACTGTTTTTT
J: TRBJ1-2; V: TRBV20-1; size: few; D: TRBD1; length: 13; CDR3: CSAHSGQALSYTF; DNA: TGCAGTGCCCATTCGGGACAGGCGTTGAGCTACACCTTC
J: TRBJ1-1; V: TRBV29-1; size: few; D: .; length: 10; CDR3: CSVLHGEAFF; DNA: TGCAGCGTTCTTCACGGAGAAGCTTTCTTT
J: TRBJ2-7; V: TRBV29-1; size: few; D: .; length: 16; CDR3: CSVAEGKVPFRYEQYF; DNA: TGCAGCGTTGCAGAAGGAAAGGTCCCTTTCAGATACGAGCAGTACTTC
J: TRBJ1-1; V: TRBV7-2; size: .; D: .; length: 11; CDR3: CASSPETEAFF; DNA: TGTGCCAGCAGCCCGGAAACTGAAGCTTTCTTT
J: TRBJ2-7; V: TRBV6-1; size: .; D: .; length: 16; CDR3: CASSLPTGTLYYEQYF; DNA: TGTGCCAGCAGTCTCCCAACCGGGACACTCTACTACGAGCAGTACTTC
J: TRBJ1-4; V: TRBV12-3/TRBV12-4; size: few; D: .; length: 15; CDR3: CASSLRAGLDEKLFF; DNA: TGTGCCAGCAGTTTAAGGGCTGGTCTGGATGAAAAACTGTTTTTT
J: TRBJ2-4; V: TRBV28; size: .; D: TRBD2; length: 17; CDR3: CASSTSGGGASKNIQYF; DNA: TGTGCCAGCAGTACCTCAGGCGGGGGGGCAAGCAAAAACATTCAGTACTTC
J: TRBJ1-2; V: TRBV5-1; size: .; D: TRBD1; length: 15; CDR3: CASSLGTGGFRGYTF; DNA: TGCGCCAGCAGCTTGGGGACAGGGGGATTCCGGGGCTACACCTTC
J: TRBJ2-5; V: TRBV11-2; size: .; D: .; length: 15; CDR3: CASSLVSGSQETQYF; DNA: TGTGCCAGCAGCTTAGTCTCGGGATCCCAAGAGACCCAGTACTTC
J: TRBJ2-1; V: TRBV4-1; size: .; D: TRBD2; length: 19; CDR3: CASSQGVRPSGRPYNEQFF; DNA: TGCGCCAGCAGCCAAGGGGTCAGACCTAGCGGGAGGCCTTACAATGAGCAGTTCTTC
J: TRBJ1-1; V: TRBV10-2; size: .; D: .; length: 15; CDR3: CASSETVAPNTEAFF; DNA: TGCGCCAGCAGTGAGACAGTCGCTCCGAACACTGAAGCTTTCTTT
J: TRBJ2-7; V: TRBV7-6; size: .; D: TRBD2; length: 16; CDR3: CASSLGAAGGPDEQYF; DNA: TGTGCCAGCAGCTTAGGGGCGGCGGGAGGGCCGGACGAGCAGTACTTC
J: TRBJ1-1; V: TRBV10-3; size: few; D: .; length: 19; CDR3: CAITARTGPAARPYTEAFF; DNA: TGTGCCATCACCGCCCGGACCGGGCCTGCTGCTCGCCCCTACACTGAAGCTTTCTTT
J: TRBJ1-6; V: TRBV7-2; size: .; D: TRBD1; length: 15; CDR3: CASSLDRGANSPLHF; DNA: TGTGCCAGCAGCCTCGACAGGGGAGCAAATTCACCCCTCCACTTT
J: TRBJ2-7; V: TRBV28; size: many; D: .; length: 11; CDR3: CASSFREEQYF; DNA: TGTGCCAGCAGTTTCAGGGAGGAGCAGTACTTC
J: TRBJ2-7; V: TRBV13; size: many; D: TRBD2; length: 15; CDR3: CASSLAAGGLREQYF; DNA: TGTGCCAGCAGCTTAGCCGCGGGAGGGCTAAGAGAGCAGTACTTC
J: TRBJ1-5; V: TRBV6-1; size: .; D: .; length: 15; CDR3: CASSEARAKNQPQHF; DNA: TGTGCCAGCAGTGAAGCCCGGGCCAAGAATCAGCCCCAGCATTTT
J: TRBJ1-1; V: TRBV2; size: many; D: .; length: 10; CDR3: CASGPSEAFF; DNA: TGTGCCAGCGGGCCCAGTGAAGCTTTCTTT
J: TRBJ1-5; V: TRBV20-1; size: many; D: TRBD1; length: 15; CDR3: CSAISGQGSFQPQHF; DNA: TGCAGTGCTATCTCGGGACAGGGGTCGTTTCAGCCCCAGCATTTT
J: TRBJ1-5; V: TRBV12-3/TRBV12-4; size: few; D: TRBD1; length: 15; CDR3: CASSFLRDSIQPQHF; DNA: TGTGCCAGCAGCTTTCTCCGGGACAGCATTCAGCCCCAGCATTTT
J: TRBJ2-1; V: TRBV20-1; size: .; D: .; length: 14; CDR3: CSARGGGTYNEQFF; DNA: TGCAGTGCTAGAGGGGGAGGCACTTACAATGAGCAGTTCTTC
J: TRBJ2-7; V: TRBV12-3/TRBV12-4; size: .; D: .; length: 14; CDR3: CASRMDGSSYEQYF; DNA: TGTGCCAGCAGGATGGACGGAAGCTCCTACGAGCAGTACTTC
J: TRBJ1-6; V: TRBV3-1; size: few; D: .; length: 13; CDR3: CASSQGWKSPLHF; DNA: TGTGCCAGCAGCCAAGGGTGGAAGTCACCCCTCCACTTT
J: TRBJ1-5; V: TRBV27; size: .; D: .; length: 15; CDR3: CASSSLPPGPRPQHF; DNA: TGTGCCAGCAGTTCCTTACCCCCGGGCCCACGGCCCCAGCATTTT
J: TRBJ1-2; V: TRBV24-1; size: many; D: .; length: 12; CDR3: CATSEPLGIYTF; DNA: TGTGCCACCAGTGAGCCCCTTGGGATCTACACCTTC
J: TRBJ1-5; V: TRBV30; size: many; D: TRBD1; length: 13; CDR3: CAWSTGRNQPQHF; DNA: TGTGCCTGGTCGACAGGGAGAAATCAGCCCCAGCATTTT
J: TRBJ2-5; V: TRBV20-1; size: few; D: .; length: 14; CDR3: CSARDQWGQETQYF; DNA: TGCAGTGCTAGAGATCAGTGGGGGCAAGAGACCCAGTACTTC
J: TRBJ1-3; V: TRBV6-2/TRBV6-3; size: .; D: .; length: 17; CDR3: CASITRTGTYSGNTIYF; DNA: TGTGCCAGCATTACTCGGACCGGGACTTACTCTGGAAACACCATATATTTT
J: TRBJ1-2; V: TRBV5-1; size: few; D: TRBD1; length: 13; CDR3: CASSMTGVNGYTF; DNA: TGCGCCAGCAGCATGACAGGGGTGAATGGCTACACCTTC
J: TRBJ2-5; V: TRBV20-1; size: .; D: TRBD2; length: 15; CDR3: CSATGLSGSERTQYF; DNA: TGTAGTGCCACGGGTTTGAGCGGGAGCGAGCGGACCCAGTACTTC
J: TRBJ1-1; V: TRBV29-1; size: .; D: .; length: 15; CDR3: CSVVAMGRINTEAFF; DNA: TGCAGCGTTGTGGCTATGGGCAGGATCAACACTGAAGCTTTCTTT
J: TRBJ1-6; V: TRBV20-1; size: few; D: .; length: 15; CDR3: CSAPAPLGDNSPLHF; DNA: TGCAGTGCGCCGGCCCCCCTAGGCGATAATTCACCCCTCCACTTT
J: TRBJ1-2; V: TRBV7-8; size: .; D: .; length: 12; CDR3: CASSFPGLGYTF; DNA: TGTGCCAGCAGCTTCCCCGGGCTTGGCTACACCTTC
J: TRBJ1-1; V: TRBV2; size: .; D: .; length: 14; CDR3: CASSRHIKNTEAFF; DNA: TGTGCCAGCAGTCGACATATAAAGAACACTGAAGCTTTCTTT
J: TRBJ2-2; V: TRBV11-2; size: .; D: .; length: 16; CDR3: CASSLGHTLNTGELFF; DNA: TGTGCCAGCAGCTTAGGACACACTCTTAACACCGGGGAGCTGTTTTTT
J: TRBJ1-1; V: TRBV28; size: many; D: .; length: 11; CDR3: CASERDTEAFF; DNA: TGTGCCAGCGAACGGGACACTGAAGCTTTCTTT
J: TRBJ1-1; V: TRBV20-1; size: few; D: .; length: 11; CDR3: CSARGGAKAFF; DNA: TGCAGTGCTAGAGGAGGGGCGAAAGCTTTCTTT
J: TRBJ2-5; V: TRBV9; size: .; D: TRBD2; length: 15; CDR3: CASSVGLAGEETQYF; DNA: TGTGCCAGCAGCGTGGGACTAGCGGGGGAAGAGACCCAGTACTTC
J: TRBJ2-3; V: TRBV11-2; size: .; D: TRBD2; length: 16; CDR3: CASSLGLASNTDTQYF; DNA: TGTGCCAGCAGCTTAGGACTAGCGAGCAACACAGATACGCAGTATTTT
J: TRBJ2-7; V: TRBV20-1; size: .; D: .; length: 15; CDR3: CSARDNRVQRGEQYF; DNA: TGCAGTGCTAGAGATAACAGGGTTCAGAGGGGCGAGCAGTACTTC
J: TRBJ1-1; V: TRBV28; size: many; D: TRBD1; length: 14; CDR3: CASSLGQARTEAFF; DNA: TGTGCCAGCAGTCTGGGACAGGCTAGGACTGAAGCTTTCTTT
J: TRBJ2-7; V: TRBV19; size: many; D: .; length: 13; CDR3: CASSIDRPDEQYF; DNA: TGTGCCAGTAGTATAGATCGACCGGACGAGCAGTACTTC
J: TRBJ1-5; V: TRBV2; size: few; D: .; length: 17; CDR3: CASSEFGPTGSYQPQHF; DNA: TGTGCCAGCAGTGAGTTCGGCCCTACAGGGTCCTACCAGCCCCAGCATTTT
J: TRBJ1-1; V: TRBV7-9; size: .; D: .; length: 16; CDR3: CASSYPPATAGTEAFF; DNA: TGTGCCAGCAGCTACCCACCGGCTACAGCGGGCACTGAAGCTTTCTTT